The 30 T cell receptor beta chains in this list originate from one sample, sequenced in a study of T cell changes during pregnancy in multiple sclerosis. Profiling relied on immunoSEQ multiplex PCR, and the TCRdb table lists in-frame clones only, not all of them. The sample records under 50,000 clones, about 90% being singletons. This sample comprised CD4+ T cells from peripheral blood mononuclear cells, obtained before pregnancy. The source of these receptors is a female donor with multiple sclerosis, enrolled in a pregnancy study.

The chain links TRBV5-4 to TRBJ1-4; TRBD1 might be the D (6 bases). From germline, CDR1 is SGHNT and CDR2 YYREEE (reference sequence). The CDR3 consists of 13 residues. V shed 6 bases and J shed 10 bases, with 16 bases lying between them. The CDR3 DNA follows: TGTGCCAGCACCGAAGGAAGGGGGGGAAAACTGTTTTTT. This translates into CASTEGRGGKLFF.

The chain couples TRBV5-5 to TRBJ2-5, with D maybe TRBD2 (6 bases). The CDR3 is 16 amino acids. The V end was cut by 4 bases, the J end by 4 bases, with 20 bases between. Germline assignment: CDR1 SGHKS and CDR2 YYEKEE (reference sequence). The CDR3 here is CASSLSAPIGGETQYF. CDR3 in DNA: TGTGCCAGCAGCCTCTCCGCCCCGATCGGGGGAGAGACCCAGTACTTC.

This clone has a single count. The CDR3 region is CASSPRLRPADQETQYF. In DNA, the CDR3 is TGTGCCAGCAGCCCCCGACTTAGACCAGCGGATCAAGAGACCCAGTACTTC. The V gene is TRBV7-2, the J gene TRBJ2-5; D perhaps matches TRBD2 (5 bases). The V end lost 5 bases, the J end lost 2 bases, and 21 bases lay between the germline ends. The CDR3 length is 17 residues. CDR1 is SGHTA, CDR2 FQGNSA, per germline.

The chain joins TRBV7-2 to TRBJ2-1; 12 bases map to TRBD2. Germline assignment: CDR1 SGHTA and CDR2 FQGNSA. The V segment lost 5 bases and the J segment 12 bases; nucleotides outside the gene matches: 14. The CDR3 is 16 amino acids. The CDR3 bases are TGTGCCAGCAGCCATACTAGCGGGGGGACCCAAGGTCGGCAGTTCTTC. Translated, it gives CASSHTSGGTQGRQFF.

This chain joins TRBV2 and TRBJ2-1; D possibly corresponds to TRBD1 (5 bases). Germline V CDR1 and CDR2: SNHLY, FYNNEI. V lost 2 bases and J lost 10, with 15 bases in between. The CDR3 runs 14 residues. The chain's CDR3 is CASSELDTVREQFF. As DNA, the CDR3 is TGTGCCAGCAGTGAATTGGACACGGTCCGGGAGCAGTTCTTC.

This clone has just one count. The rearrangement uses TRBV5-1 and TRBJ2-3, with 14 bases lining up with TRBD2. The trim removed 2 bases at V and 3 bases at J, leaving 2 bases unmatched. Germline CDR1 and CDR2: SGHRS and YFSETQ. This CDR3 is 16 amino acids long. CDR3 loop: CASSFRLAGGTDTQYF. The DNA for the CDR3 is TGCGCCAGCAGCTTTCGACTAGCGGGGGGGACAGATACGCAGTATTTT.

This clone appeared a single time. The chain joins TRBV10-2 to TRBJ1-5; D perhaps matches TRBD1 (5 bases). Trimming removed 2 bases at V and 6 bases at J, with 11 bases between. CDR3 size: 14 residues. Germline V gene lookup returns CDR1 WSHSY and CDR2 SAAADI. The CDR3, as DNA: TGCGCCAGCAGTGAGCAGGGTTCGGTTCAGCCCCAGCATTTT. Protein: CASSEQGSVQPQHF.

The rearrangement joins TRBV11-3 to TRBJ2-1; 7 bases are shared with TRBD1. Looked up from germline, CDR1 is SGHNT and CDR2 is YENEEA. The CDR3 is 15 residues long. With V trimmed by 1 base and J by 8 bases, 8 bases remained unmatched. CDR3 amino acids: CASSLGQGEGDEQFF. The CDR3 DNA sequence: TGTGCCAGCAGCTTAGGACAGGGTGAGGGGGATGAGCAGTTCTTC.

The V gene is TRBV6-5, the J gene TRBJ2-4; maybe TRBD2 (7 bases). Germline values: CDR1 MNHEY, CDR2 SVGAGI. Trimming removed 5 bases from V and 3 bases from J, with 14 bases in between. The CDR3 is 15 residues long. The CDR3 here is CASSPWEGGKNIQYF. CDR3 DNA sequence: TGTGCCAGCAGTCCTTGGGAGGGGGGCAAAAACATTCAGTACTTC.

The rearrangement uses TRBV7-9 and TRBJ2-7; TRBD2 might be the D (6 bases). The CDR3 is 16 amino acids. V gave up 4 bases and J gave up 0 bases, with 16 bases separating them. The germline V gene has CDR1 SEHNR and CDR2 FQNEAQ (reference sequence). Here the CDR3 DNA reads TGTGCCAGCAGCTCCCATCCGGGACTGATCTCCTACGAGCAGTACTTC. Translating it yields CASSSHPGLISYEQYF.

The chain is built from TRBV7-8 and TRBJ1-3; D ambiguous. The V end lost 6 bases, the J end lost 0 bases, and 6 bases lay between the germline ends. The CDR3 length is 13 residues. Germline values: CDR1 SGHVS, CDR2 FQNEAQ. CDR3 nucleotide sequence: TGTGCCAGCAGACGCGACTCTGGAAACACCATATATTTT. It specifies CASRRDSGNTIYF.

V usage is TRBV28 and J usage is TRBJ2-7; the D gene is possibly TRBD1 (6 bases). Deletions cut 5 bases from V and 8 bases from J, with 13 bases between. CDR1 and CDR2 from the germline V gene are MDHEN and SYDVKM. This CDR3 spans 12 amino acids. The CDR3 nucleotides read TGTGCCAGCAGTGCCCCAGGGGACAAGCAGTACTTC. Its translation is CASSAPGDKQYF.

The CDR3 protein is CASSSPPGGGSTEAFF. CDR3 DNA sequence: TGTGCCAGCAGTTCCCCCCCCGGGGGGGGGAGCACTGAAGCTTTCTTT. The chain joins TRBV28 to TRBJ1-1; TRBD1 is a possible D gene (5 bases). Germline-derived CDR1 and CDR2 are MDHEN and SYDVKM. The CDR3 runs 16 residues. Trimming stripped 4 bases from V and 4 bases from J, with 19 bases between.

The rearrangement links TRBV20-1 to TRBJ2-1, with unresolved D. Trimming pared 6 bases from V and 7 bases from J, leaving 10 bases between. CDR3 size: 11 residues. Germline V gene data show CDR1 as DFQATT and CDR2 as SNEGSKA (reference sequence). CDR3 nucleotide sequence: TGCAGTGCCCTCGTCGGGAATGAGCAGTTCTTC. The encoded protein is CSALVGNEQFF.

CDR3 loop: CASSIQGWGSGANVLTF. The CDR3 nucleotides read TGTGCCAGTAGTATCCAGGGATGGGGCTCTGGGGCCAACGTCCTGACTTTC. This chain joins TRBV19 and TRBJ2-6; D possibly corresponds to TRBD1 (5 bases). The CDR3 covers 17 residues. Per germline, CDR1 LNHDA and CDR2 SQIVND (reference sequence). Trimming cost V 3 bases and J 0 bases, with 12 bases left between them.

The J gene is TRBJ2-4, the V gene TRBV19; perhaps TRBD1 as D (5 bases). In germline, CDR1 is LNHDA, CDR2 SQIVND (reference sequence). The CDR3 runs to 19 residues. Trimming shortened V by 3 bases and J by 3 bases, and 24 bases separated the two germline ends. CDR3 loop: CASSIVGSGNLVVKNIQYF. DNA for the CDR3: TGTGCCAGTAGTATTGTGGGGTCAGGGAACCTGGTAGTCAAAAACATTCAGTACTTC.

The chain has TRBV2 and TRBJ2-3, with TRBD1 as a possible D gene (5 bases). This CDR3 contains 14 residues. V shed 5 bases and J shed 2 bases, with 11 bases lying between them. Germline assignment: CDR1 SNHLY and CDR2 FYNNEI. The CDR3 DNA reads TGTGCCAGCAGTTCCGCAGGGATCACAGATACGCAGTATTTT. Protein product: CASSSAGITDTQYF. Full variable domain (rest looked up from reference TRBV2 and TRBJ2-3): EPEVTQTPSHQVTQMGQEVILRCVPISNHLYFYWYRQILGQKVEFLVSFYNNEISEKSEIFDDQFSVERPDGSNFTLKIRSTKLEDSAMYFCASSSAGITDTQYFGPGTRLTVL.

The chain is built from TRBV27 and TRBJ1-1; possibly TRBD1 for D (5 bases). Trimming cost V 2 bases and J 11 bases, with 9 bases left between them. The CDR3 contains 11 residues. Germline CDR1 and CDR2: MNHEY and SMNVEV (reference sequence). The CDR3 DNA sequence: TGTGCCAGCAGTTTACAGGGTAGGGCTTTCTTT. Translated: CASSLQGRAFF.

The V gene is TRBV5-1, the J gene TRBJ2-1; D is possibly TRBD2 (6 bases). CDR1 and CDR2 (germline): SGHRS, YFSETQ. This CDR3 spans 14 amino acids. V lost 4 bases and J lost 2, with 10 bases in between. The DNA for the CDR3 is TGCGCCAGCAGCCGTAGCGGAACCTACAATGAGCAGTTCTTC. This gives the protein CASSRSGTYNEQFF.

The V gene is TRBV7-9, the J gene TRBJ2-1; D is possibly TRBD2 (6 bases). The germline V gene encodes CDR1 SEHNR and CDR2 FQNEAQ (reference sequence). Trimming cost V 5 bases and J 3 bases, with 14 bases left between them. The length of the CDR3 is 15 residues. In DNA, the CDR3 is TGTGCCAGCAGCCAGCAGTGGGGGGACTACAATGAGCAGTTCTTC. It yields the protein CASSQQWGDYNEQFF.

This clone is a singleton in its sample. The chain uses TRBV7-2 and TRBJ2-4; 10 bases align to TRBD1. Germline CDR1 SGHTA, CDR2 FQGNSA. Trimming took 1 base from V and 9 from J; bases not matched to a gene: 18. This CDR3 spans 19 amino acids. The CDR3 here is CASSLGYSGQGGDRGIQYF. As DNA, the CDR3 is TGTGCCAGCAGCTTAGGTTATTCGGGGCAAGGCGGGGACAGGGGCATTCAGTACTTC.

The V call is TRBV2, the J call TRBJ2-1; 7 bases are shared with TRBD1. CDR3 length: 15 amino acids. CDR1 and CDR2 from the germline V gene are SNHLY and FYNNEI. V gave up 5 bases and J gave up 4 bases; unmatched junction bases: 8. For the CDR3, the DNA is TGTGCCAGCAGTTTACAGGGGCAGGGTTACAATGAGCAGTTCTTC. It encodes CASSLQGQGYNEQFF.

This chain connects TRBV6-1 to TRBJ1-1, with TRBD1 as a possible D gene (5 bases). The CDR3 contains 14 residues. Germline V gives CDR1 MNHNS, CDR2 SASEGT. Between the trimmed V and J ends, which lost 1 base and 4 bases, there was a span of 10 bases. The CDR3 loop is CASSEGRVATEAFF. DNA for the CDR3: TGTGCCAGCAGTGAAGGCAGGGTCGCCACTGAAGCTTTCTTT.

This chain links TRBV7-2 with TRBJ2-3; 8 nucleotides agree with TRBD2. The CDR3 consists of 15 residues. CDR1 and CDR2 from the germline V gene are SGHTA and FQGNSA. J was trimmed by 3 bases and V by 6 bases; bases with no gene match: 8. The CDR3 is CASSPGGAGTDTQYF. The CDR3 DNA is TGTGCCAGCAGTCCCGGGGGGGCCGGGACAGATACGCAGTATTTT.

V gene TRBV7-2 combines with J gene TRBJ2-1; D is unclear. The germline CDR1 and CDR2 sequences are SGHTA and FQGNSA. With 1 base removed from V and 6 bases from J, the gap between germline ends came to 7 bases. CDR3 length: 13 residues. The CDR3 here is CASSLESPNEQFF. In nucleotides, the CDR3 is TGTGCCAGCAGCTTAGAGAGCCCCAATGAGCAGTTCTTC. Drawing the rest from reference TRBV7-2 and TRBJ2-1, the complete variable domain is GAGVSQSPSNKVTEKGKDVELRCDPISGHTALYWYRQSLGQGLEFLIYFQGNSAPDKSGLPSDRFSAERTGGSVSTLTIQRTQQEDSAVYLCASSLESPNEQFFGPGTRLTVL.

This chain uses TRBV2 with TRBJ1-5; no definite D call. This CDR3 spans 12 amino acids. V was clipped by 3 bases and J by 7 bases, with 7 bases between them. CDR1 SNHLY and CDR2 FYNNEI come from the germline V gene. This chain's CDR3 is CASSDSGQPQHF. The CDR3 DNA follows: TGTGCCAGCAGTGACTCGGGGCAGCCCCAGCATTTT.

V and J are TRBV11-3 and TRBJ2-2, with 10 bases fitting TRBD1. The junction had 10 bases not matched to a gene; V was cut back by 5 bases and J by 10 bases. The CDR3 contains 15 residues. The germline gives CDR1 SGHNT, CDR2 YENEEA. CDR3 region: CASSPVGTGVEELFF. Here the CDR3 DNA reads TGTGCCAGCAGCCCCGTTGGGACAGGGGTTGAGGAGCTGTTTTTT. The full variable domain, rest sourced from reference TRBV11-3 and TRBJ2-2, is EAGVVQSPRYKIIEKKQPVAFWCNPISGHNTLYWYLQNLGQGPELLIRYENEEAVDDSQLPKDRFSAERLKGVDSTLKIQPAELGDSAVYLCASSPVGTGVEELFFGEGSRLTVL.

The chain couples TRBV10-3 to TRBJ2-3, with 12 positions matching TRBD2. Germline V gene lookup returns CDR1 ENHRY and CDR2 SYGVKD. Losses at the gene ends were 0 bases for V and 4 bases for J; bases not matched to a gene: 5. This CDR3 spans 17 amino acids. The CDR3 is CAISESSSGGAADTQYF. For the CDR3, the DNA is TGTGCCATCAGTGAGTCGTCTAGCGGGGGGGCGGCAGATACGCAGTATTTT.

The V gene is TRBV7-9, the J gene TRBJ1-5, with TRBD1 as a possible D gene (5 bases). Germline V gene sequence: CDR1 SEHNR, CDR2 FQNEAQ (reference sequence). CDR3 length: 14 residues. V was shortened by 4 bases and J by 5 bases, with 12 bases between the two germline ends. The CDR3 nucleotides read TGTGCCAGCAGCTCCCCGGGGGGGGATCAGCCCCAGCATTTT. It is translated as CASSSPGGDQPQHF.

The chain carries TRBV15 and TRBJ2-2, with D maybe TRBD2 (6 bases). V was cut by 5 bases and J by 2 bases, with 9 bases left in between. The germline V gene encodes CDR1 LNHNV and CDR2 YYDKDF (reference sequence). CDR3 length equals 14 residues. This CDR3 is CATSRGTNTGELFF. The CDR3 coding sequence is TGTGCCACCAGCCGGGGGACTAACACCGGGGAGCTGTTTTTT.